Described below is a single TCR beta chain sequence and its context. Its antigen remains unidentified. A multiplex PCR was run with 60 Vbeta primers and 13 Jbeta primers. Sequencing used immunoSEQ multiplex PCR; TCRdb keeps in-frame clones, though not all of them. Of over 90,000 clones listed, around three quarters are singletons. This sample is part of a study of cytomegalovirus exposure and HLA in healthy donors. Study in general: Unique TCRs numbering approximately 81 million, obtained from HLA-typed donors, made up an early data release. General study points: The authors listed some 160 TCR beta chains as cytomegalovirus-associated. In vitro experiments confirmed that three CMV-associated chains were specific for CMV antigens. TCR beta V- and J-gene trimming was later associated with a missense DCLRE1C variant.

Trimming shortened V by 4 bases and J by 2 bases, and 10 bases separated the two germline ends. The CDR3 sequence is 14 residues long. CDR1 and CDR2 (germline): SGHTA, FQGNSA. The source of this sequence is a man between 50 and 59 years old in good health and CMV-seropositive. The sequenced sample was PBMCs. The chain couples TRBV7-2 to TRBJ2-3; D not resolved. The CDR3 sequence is CASSSYSNTDTQYF. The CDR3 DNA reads TGTGCCAGCAGCTCATACTCAAACACAGATACGCAGTATTTT.